This TCR beta chain was recovered during a study of T cell repertoires in cytomegalovirus infection. A remark on this clonotype: Antigen specificity is unknown.

Trimming at V came to 6 bases and at J to 3 bases, leaving 4 bases not matched to a gene. This CDR3 comprises 13 residues. Each CDR3 protein is one row after TCRdb ran MiXCR on the reads. The repertoire consists of around 500,000 distinct CDR3 sequences, with approximately 40% occurring once and the leading ten covering around 44%. This rearrangement joins TRBV12-3 or TRBV12-4 to TRBJ1-1, with 7 bases identical to TRBD1. This receptor was identified in a human donor in good health (CMV status not recorded). Some clones in this sample may be carry-over from other donors' samples. The sample in question was cultured PBMCs, obtained from culture after CMV antigen stimulation. The CDR3 loop reads CASRGTEDTEAFF. CDR3 bases: TGTGCCAGCAGAGGGACAGAGGACACTGAAGCTTTCTTT.